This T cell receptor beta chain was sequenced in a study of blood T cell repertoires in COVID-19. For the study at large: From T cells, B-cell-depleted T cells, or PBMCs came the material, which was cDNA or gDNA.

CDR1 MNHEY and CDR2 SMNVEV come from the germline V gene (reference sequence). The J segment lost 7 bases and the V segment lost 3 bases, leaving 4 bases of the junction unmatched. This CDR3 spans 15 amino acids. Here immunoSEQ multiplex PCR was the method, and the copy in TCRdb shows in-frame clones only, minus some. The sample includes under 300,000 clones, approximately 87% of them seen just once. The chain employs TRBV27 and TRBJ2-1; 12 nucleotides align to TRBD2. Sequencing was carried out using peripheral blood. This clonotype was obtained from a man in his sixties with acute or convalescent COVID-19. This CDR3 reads CASSFRLAGANEQFF. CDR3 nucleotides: TGTGCCAGCAGTTTCCGACTAGCGGGAGCAAATGAGCAGTTCTTC.